This TCR beta chain is from a study of vaccination effects on CD4 cells after COVID-19. Profiling relied on immunoSEQ multiplex PCR, and the TCRdb table lists in-frame clones only, not all of them. The sample includes roughly 68,000 clones, approximately 70% seen only once; the top ten take roughly 25%. The authors isolated CD4+ T cells after more than eight days of culture. This clone appeared once. Antigen unknown. The germline V gene has CDR1 SGHTA and CDR2 FQGNSA. Unmatched junction bases numbered 19, after V lost 1 base and J lost 15 bases. The CDR3 spans 17 residues. The source of this sequence is a human donor who had a prior SARS-CoV-2 infection. V usage is TRBV7-2 and J usage is TRBJ2-1, with 9 bases identical to TRBD2. The material was CD4+ T cells from PBMCs cultured without peptide, obtained before COVID-19 vaccination. CDR3 nucleotides: TGTGCCAGCAGCTTAGGGGGTCGTTATGGGCTAGCGGGAAAGAGGTTCTTC. Amino acid sequence: CASSLGGRYGLAGKRFF.